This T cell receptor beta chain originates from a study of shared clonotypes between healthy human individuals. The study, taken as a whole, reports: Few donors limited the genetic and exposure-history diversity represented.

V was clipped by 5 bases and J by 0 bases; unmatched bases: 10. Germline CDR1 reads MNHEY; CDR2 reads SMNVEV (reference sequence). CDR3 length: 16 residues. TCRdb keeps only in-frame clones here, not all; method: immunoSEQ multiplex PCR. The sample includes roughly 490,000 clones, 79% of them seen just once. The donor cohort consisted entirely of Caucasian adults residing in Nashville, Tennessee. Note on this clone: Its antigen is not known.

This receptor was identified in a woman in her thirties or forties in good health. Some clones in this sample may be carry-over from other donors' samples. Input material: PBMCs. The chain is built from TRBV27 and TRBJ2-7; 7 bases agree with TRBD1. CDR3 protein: CASSRDLRQGSYEQYF. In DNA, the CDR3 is TGTGCCAGCAGTCGTGACCTTCGACAGGGCTCCTACGAGCAGTACTTC.